What follows describes a single T cell receptor (beta chain). Its specificity is unknown. These data belong to a study of cytomegalovirus exposure and HLA in healthy donors. Study findings and constraints: Segments of the TCR beta V type were, in most cases, productive about 87% or about 30% of the time in an earlier analysis. The classifier reportedly diagnosed cytomegalovirus status with high sensitivity and specificity.

Primers: 60 Vbeta forward and 13 Jbeta reverse. TCRdb's copy holds only in-frame clones and misses some; the assay was immunoSEQ multiplex PCR. This sample yields hundreds of thousands of clones, of which over 75% are seen a single time; 1.5% to 2% belongs to the top ten. Sequencing was performed on PBMCs. The TCR sequence derives from a man between 18 and 35 years old in good health and CMV-seronegative.

The CDR3 loop is CASSISTSGSDVVKNIQYF. DNA for the CDR3: TGTGCCAGTAGTATCTCTACTAGCGGGTCCGATGTAGTCAAAAACATTCAGTACTTC. The chain recombines TRBV19 with TRBJ2-4; 9 nucleotides match TRBD2. Germline V gives CDR1 LNHDA, CDR2 SQIVND (reference sequence). This CDR3 comprises 19 residues. V was clipped by 3 bases and J by 3 bases; unmatched bases: 15.